The 24 T cell receptor beta chains given below trace back to one sample, sequenced in a study of T-cell reconstitution after alpha-beta-depleted transplantation in children. Unique molecular identifiers were built into the TCRbeta library. Using its own MiXCR run on the PCR reads, TCRdb lists one record per CDR3 protein. The table records just over 350,000 distinct CDR3 sequences, more than 10% of them present only once. This specimen consisted of PBMCs, obtained from the stem cell graft. The receptor set was obtained from a human donor who donated a stem cell graft to a child with Fanconi anemia.

This clonotype was recorded at least ten times. The rearrangement joins TRBV3-1 to TRBJ1-1; unclear D gene. V lost 4 bases and J lost 1, with 7 bases in between. In germline, CDR1 is LGHDT, CDR2 YNNKEL (reference sequence). The CDR3 covers 13 residues. The CDR3 sequence: CASSPWGNTEAFF. In nucleotides, the CDR3 is TGTGCCAGCAGCCCTTGGGGGAACACTGAAGCTTTCTTT.

The J gene is TRBJ2-2, the V gene TRBV12-3 or TRBV12-4, with TRBD1 matching over 9 bases. The V gene end was trimmed by 10 bases and the J gene end by 6 bases; junction bases not matched to a gene: 9. The CDR3 is 14 residues long. CDR3 coding DNA: TGTGCCACAGCCAGGGGACAGGGATCCGGGGAGCTGTTTTTT. This sequence encodes CATARGQGSGELFF.

This clonotype showed up just a few times. The V and J genes are TRBV5-1 and TRBJ2-1; D is possibly TRBD1 or TRBD2 (5 bases each). Germline V lookup: CDR1 SGHRS, CDR2 YFSETQ. The V end was cut by 0 bases, the J end by 6 bases, with 10 bases between. The CDR3 loop spans 14 amino acids. The CDR3 bases are TGCGCCAGCAGCTTGGTCGGGGCAAGCAATGAGCAGTTCTTC. Its translation is CASSLVGASNEQFF.

The chain joins TRBV7-2 to TRBJ1-1, with 8 bases aligning to TRBD1. CDR1 is SGHTA and CDR2 is FQGNSA in the germline V gene. Trimming took 4 bases from V and 3 from J; bases not matched to a gene: 7. The CDR3 sequence is 15 residues long. The CDR3: CASSSLDRADTEAFF. CDR3 DNA: TGTGCCAGCAGCTCCCTGGACAGGGCGGACACTGAAGCTTTCTTT.

This clonotype was counted ten times or more. This CDR3 is CASSLLGLAGFTGELFF. The CDR3 DNA reads TGTGCCAGCAGTCTACTGGGACTAGCGGGGTTCACCGGGGAGCTGTTTTTT. V and J are TRBV12-3 or TRBV12-4 and TRBJ2-2; 13 nucleotides line up with TRBD2. V was clipped by 5 bases and J by 4 bases; unmatched bases: 7. The CDR3 runs 17 residues.

This clonotype occurred many times. The rearrangement joins TRBV2 to TRBJ2-3, with D hard to call. Trimming removed 1 base from V and 3 bases from J, with 2 bases in between. Germline V gene sequence: CDR1 SNHLY, CDR2 FYNNEI. The CDR3 has 12 amino acids. The CDR3 spells CASSEETDTQYF. CDR3 nucleotide sequence: TGTGCCAGCAGTGAAGAGACAGATACGCAGTATTTT. The whole variable domain, filled in from reference TRBV2 and TRBJ2-3, reads EPEVTQTPSHQVTQMGQEVILRCVPISNHLYFYWYRQILGQKVEFLVSFYNNEISEKSEIFDDQFSVERPDGSNFTLKIRSTKLEDSAMYFCASSEETDTQYFGPGTRLTVL.

This clonotype was recorded many times. The chain recombines TRBV3-1 with TRBJ2-3; D unclear. This CDR3 contains 15 residues. The germline V and J ends were trimmed by 0 bases and 1 base, with 8 bases remaining between them. Germline values: CDR1 LGHDT, CDR2 YNNKEL (reference sequence). For the CDR3, the DNA is TGTGCCAGCAGCCAAGATGTCTGGGGCACAGATACGCAGTATTTT. The encoded protein is CASSQDVWGTDTQYF.

The rearrangement joins TRBV7-2 to TRBJ2-5; tentatively, D is TRBD1 or TRBD2 (6 bases each). Trimming left V 3 bases short and J 10 bases short, with 15 bases between. Germline-derived CDR1 and CDR2 are SGHTA and FQGNSA. CDR3 length: 13 residues. The CDR3 region is CASSFEEEGDQYF. The DNA of the CDR3 is TGTGCCAGCAGCTTCGAGGAGGAGGGGGACCAGTACTTC. Looking up the rest from reference TRBV7-2 and TRBJ2-5 gives the full variable domain: GAGVSQSPSNKVTEKGKDVELRCDPISGHTALYWYRQSLGQGLEFLIYFQGNSAPDKSGLPSDRFSAERTGGSVSTLTIQRTQQEDSAVYLCASSFEEEGDQYFGPGTRLLVL.

The chain carries TRBV7-6 and TRBJ2-7, with 8 bases aligning to TRBD2. CDR1 is SGHVS and CDR2 is FNYEAQ in the germline V gene. CDR3 length: 15 residues. The V gene end was trimmed by 0 bases and the J gene end by 0 bases; junction bases not matched to a gene: 1. The CDR3 sequence is CASSLAGTSSYEQYF. The CDR3 region has the DNA TGTGCCAGCAGCTTAGCAGGGACTAGCTCCTACGAGCAGTACTTC.

In this sample, this clonotype turned up many times. The genes are TRBV5-5 and TRBJ2-2, with TRBD2 identical over 9 bases. CDR3 length: 16 amino acids. Germline assignment: CDR1 SGHKS and CDR2 YYEKEE (reference sequence). Trimming took 0 bases from V and 0 from J; bases not matched to a gene: 0. The CDR3 DNA reads as TGTGCCAGCAGCTTGGTAGCGGGGGCGAACACCGGGGAGCTGTTTTTT. This encodes CASSLVAGANTGELFF. The entire variable domain, with the rest obtained from reference TRBV5-5 and TRBJ2-2, is as follows: DAGVTQSPTHLIKTRGQQVTLRCSPISGHKSVSWYQQVLGQGPQFIFQYYEKEERGRGNFPDRFSARQFPNYSSELNVNALLLGDSALYLCASSLVAGANTGELFFGEGSRLTVL.

This clonotype was detected only a few times. V gene TRBV5-1 combines with J gene TRBJ2-5; the D gene is possibly TRBD1 (5 bases). Germline loops: CDR1 SGHRS, CDR2 YFSETQ. Trimming removed 4 bases at V and 4 bases at J, with 14 bases between. CDR3 length: 14 residues. CDR3 in amino acids: CASSEGDFIETQYF. The CDR3 DNA reads TGCGCCAGCAGCGAAGGGGATTTTATAGAGACCCAGTACTTC.

The chain joins TRBV14 to TRBJ2-2; D remains unclear. Germline V CDR1 and CDR2: SGHDN, FVKESK. V lost 3 bases and J lost 5, with 4 bases in between. This CDR3 has 12 residues. The CDR3 DNA reads TGTGCCAGCAGCCATAGAACCGGGGAGCTGTTTTTT. It yields the protein CASSHRTGELFF.

This clonotype was detected ten times or more. This chain joins TRBV4-1 and TRBJ1-1; D is unresolved. Germline CDR1 and CDR2: MGHRA and YSYEKL. The V gene lost 4 bases and the J gene lost 1 base, with 4 bases spanning the gap. There are 12 residues in the CDR3. In DNA form, the CDR3 reads TGCGCCAGCAGCCTCAAGAACACTGAAGCTTTCTTT. This gives the protein CASSLKNTEAFF.

As regards this clonotype: A read error is possible here, since a much larger clone lies one base away. As DNA, the CDR3 is TGTGCCAGCAGACTTGACTGGAGGGAGACGAACACTGAAGCTTTCTTT. Translation gives CASRLDWRETNTEAFF. The chain has TRBV27 and TRBJ1-1, with D uncertain. The germline V and J ends were trimmed by 6 bases and 1 base, with 18 bases remaining between them. This CDR3 has 16 residues. Germline values: CDR1 MNHEY, CDR2 SMNVEV (reference sequence).

The sample holds a few counts of this clonotype. This chain joins TRBV7-9 and TRBJ1-1; weak D call: TRBD1 (5 bases). Germline CDR1 SEHNR, CDR2 FQNEAQ (reference sequence). The length of the CDR3 is 14 residues. V lost 8 bases and J 7 bases, leaving 20 bases between the germline ends. The CDR3 protein is CASSRAAPPIEAFF. DNA of the CDR3: TGTGCCAGCTCCAGGGCCGCACCCCCTATTGAAGCTTTCTTT.

This chain connects TRBV4-3 to TRBJ2-1; D unclear. The germline V gene encodes CDR1 LGHNA and CDR2 YSLEER. V was shortened by 1 base and J by 7 bases, with 8 bases between the two germline ends. The CDR3 length is 13 residues. Here the CDR3 DNA reads TGCGCCAGCAGCCAAGTCCCTCGAAATGAGCAGTTCTTC. It yields the protein CASSQVPRNEQFF.

Only a few counts were recorded for this clonotype. CDR3 coding DNA: TGTGCCAGCAGCCGGGACAGGATGGAAGAGACCCAGTACTTC. Protein: CASSRDRMEETQYF. The V gene is TRBV3-1, the J gene TRBJ2-5; 8 positions match TRBD1. CDR3 length: 14 residues. Looked up from germline, CDR1 is LGHDT and CDR2 is YNNKEL (reference sequence). V gave up 4 bases and J gave up 3 bases; unmatched junction bases: 4.

This clonotype was detected ten times or more. The rearrangement joins TRBV12-3 or TRBV12-4 to TRBJ2-7; the D gene is possibly TRBD1 (6 bases). Trimming pared 3 bases from V and 7 bases from J, leaving 22 bases between. This CDR3 is 16 amino acids long. CDR3 sequence: CASSFPLGRGQGEQYF. As DNA, the CDR3 is TGTGCCAGCAGTTTCCCCCTAGGAAGGGGACAAGGGGAGCAGTACTTC.

This clonotype was counted a few times. The chain employs TRBV5-1 and TRBJ2-3; D unclear. This CDR3 has 14 amino acids. CDR1 is SGHRS, CDR2 YFSETQ, per germline. V lost 0 bases, J lost 5 bases, and 10 bases lay in between. CDR3 protein: CASSLGSRRDTQYF. In DNA, the CDR3 is TGCGCCAGCAGCTTGGGATCACGACGAGATACGCAGTATTTT.

The chain employs TRBV4-1 and TRBJ2-1; 10 bases match TRBD2. This CDR3 has 16 residues. From germline, CDR1 is MGHRA and CDR2 YSYEKL. V trimming: 0 bases; J trimming: 6 bases; junction bases outside the gene matches: 5. The CDR3 protein is CASSQEPSGGVNEQFF. The CDR3 coding sequence is TGCGCCAGCAGCCAAGAGCCTAGCGGGGGAGTCAATGAGCAGTTCTTC.

This clonotype has only a few counts. This chain joins TRBV29-1 and TRBJ1-1, with D maybe TRBD1 (5 bases). V was pared by 6 bases and J by 2 bases, with 19 bases between. The CDR3 has 15 amino acids. Germline CDR1 reads SQVTM; CDR2 reads ANQGSEA. The CDR3 DNA follows: TGCAGCGTCACACCCTCGACAGTGAAAAACACTGAAGCTTTCTTT. Translating it yields CSVTPSTVKNTEAFF.

This chain connects TRBV10-3 to TRBJ1-1; D remains unclear. V was shortened by 0 bases and J by 8 bases, with 13 bases between the two germline ends. This CDR3 has 14 amino acids. Germline-derived CDR1 and CDR2 are ENHRY and SYGVKD. CDR3 sequence reads: CAISESTRGREAFF. The CDR3 DNA is TGTGCCATCAGTGAGTCGACGCGGGGTCGGGAAGCTTTCTTT.

V and J are TRBV9 and TRBJ2-3; 9 bases line up with TRBD1. Germline CDR1 and CDR2: SGDLS and YYNGEE. Trimming removed 4 bases from V and 4 bases from J; junction bases left unmatched: 13. This CDR3 contains 17 residues. The CDR3 sequence is CASSPGLTGGGADTQYF. CDR3 in DNA: TGTGCCAGCAGCCCCGGTCTTACAGGGGGCGGTGCAGATACGCAGTATTTT.

This rearrangement joins TRBV6-1 to TRBJ2-3, with 7 bases matching TRBD2. Per the germline V gene, CDR1 is MNHNS and CDR2 is SASEGT. The CDR3 loop spans 15 amino acids. The ends lost 7 bases at V and 0 bases at J; junction bases unmatched: 7. CDR3 sequence reads: CASTYQRGSTDTQYF. The CDR3 DNA is TGTGCCAGCACCTATCAGCGGGGCAGCACAGATACGCAGTATTTT.